This paragraph covers one T cell receptor beta chain sequence. These data belong to a study of T cell changes during pregnancy in multiple sclerosis. Assay used: immunoSEQ multiplex PCR; TCRdb lists only in-frame clones, some missing. The data contain about 48,000 clones, 88% of them singletons. Trimming took 4 bases from V and 5 from J, leaving 9 bases between them. The CDR3 consists of 12 residues. Germline CDR1 and CDR2: SGDLS and YYNGEE. The origin of this receptor is a female donor with multiple sclerosis, enrolled in a pregnancy study. The chain couples TRBV9 to TRBJ1-1, with a weak D call TRBD1 (6 bases). Sequencing was performed on CD4+ T cells from peripheral blood mononuclear cells, taken in the second trimester of pregnancy. For the CDR3, the DNA is TGTGCCAGCAGCCCCGGACAGACTGAAGCTTTCTTT. Translation gives CASSPGQTEAFF.